This T cell receptor beta chain was documented in a study of T cell responses to AZD1222 COVID-19 vaccine. This CDR3 region has 16 residues. Germline V CDR1 and CDR2: SGDLS, YYNGEE. With 3 bases removed from V and 7 bases from J, the gap between germline ends came to 17 bases. Assay: immunoSEQ multiplex PCR; the TCRdb copy retains only in-frame clones and omits some. The sample carries about 69,000 clones, approximately 87% recorded once. The sequences come from peripheral blood, collected 28 days after the second AZD1222 dose. The J gene is TRBJ2-6, the V gene TRBV9, with D unresolved. This receptor was obtained from an adult who received the AZD1222 COVID-19 vaccine. The CDR3 is CASSARTEFLANVLTF. CDR3 DNA: TGTGCCAGCAGCGCCCGGACGGAGTTTTTAGCCAACGTCCTGACTTTC.